This T cell receptor (beta chain) was captured by sequencing in a study of blood T cell repertoires in COVID-19. The assay was immunoSEQ multiplex PCR, and TCRdb's table has in-frame clones only and misses some. The sample includes approximately 150,000 clones, 70% to 90% seen only once; the top ten take about 2.6%. The CDR3 has 18 residues. With 1 base clipped from V and 5 bases from J, the junction kept 13 bases outside the gene matches. Germline CDR1 reads MNHEY; CDR2 reads SMNVEV (reference sequence). The chain is built from TRBV27 and TRBJ2-1; 8 bases are a match to TRBD2. Sequenced input: peripheral blood. The TCR sequence derives from an elderly woman with COVID-19, enrolled during active disease. The CDR3 nucleotides read TGTGCCAGCAGTTTATTATCGCTAGCGGGCCCCCTTAACAATGAGCAGTTCTTC. Translating gives CASSLLSLAGPLNNEQFF.